Listed below are T cell receptor beta chains from one sample, sequenced in a study of CD4 T cells in relation to SARS-CoV-2 and coronaviruses. The table came from immunoSEQ multiplex PCR; TCRdb's copy has only in-frame clones and leaves some out. The sample yields around 20,000 clones, 70% to 85% seen once. Their cognate antigens are unknown. The specimen sequenced was CD4+ T cells from PBMCs, cultured in vitro. The receptors shown here come from a human donor in good health. Each CDR3 is given with its conserved first and last residue. D genes are given only for firm matches. Clone size is stated in some rows and not others, as once, few, many or a class when expanded.

>few|TRBJ2-3|TRBV11-2|NA
TGTGCCAGCGGCATTCGGGATACGCAGTATTTT
CASGIRDTQYF
>NA|TRBJ2-2|TRBV24-1|NA
TGTGCCACCAGTGATTTCAGGGACACCGGGGAGCTGTTTTTT
CATSDFRDTGELFF
>few|TRBJ2-6|TRBV2|NA
TGTGCCAGCAAGTCTGGGGCTGGGGCCAACGTCCTGACTTTC
CASKSGAGANVLTF
>once|TRBJ1-5|TRBV28|NA
TGTGCCACCTCCGTGCAACGGGGATATCAGCCCCAGCATTTT
CATSVQRGYQPQHF
>few|TRBJ2-3|TRBV4-1|TRBD2
TGCGCCAGCAGTGCTAGCGGGAGGGCTGGAGATACGCAGTATTTT
CASSASGRAGDTQYF
>NA|TRBJ1-2|TRBV12-3/TRBV12-4|NA
TGTGCCAGCAGTTTCCTATCACGCGACGGCTACACCTTC
CASSFLSRDGYTF
>once|TRBJ1-5|TRBV10-2|TRBD1
TGCGCCAGCAGTGCGGGACAGGGGGCGGCTCAGCCCCAGCATTTT
CASSAGQGAAQPQHF
>once|TRBJ1-2|TRBV18|TRBD1
TGTGCCAGCTCACCCGGGACAGATCATGGCTACACCTTC
CASSPGTDHGYTF
>NA|TRBJ1-1|TRBV28|NA
TGTGCCAGCAGTGCCCCCTGGGTGAACACTGAAGCTTTCTTT
CASSAPWVNTEAFF
>once|TRBJ1-5|TRBV2|NA
TGTGCCAGCAGTGATTTCAGTTATAGCAATCAGCCCCAGCATTTT
CASSDFSYSNQPQHF
>few|TRBJ1-6|TRBV9|NA
TGTGCCAGCAGCACTGAATCGGGTTCACCCCTCCACTTT
CASSTESGSPLHF
>NA|TRBJ1-4|TRBV4-1|TRBD1
TGCGCCAGCAGCCTTATGGGACAGGACGAAAAACTGTTTTTT
CASSLMGQDEKLFF
>NA|TRBJ1-4|TRBV20-1|NA
TGCAGTGCTAGGGCGTTTGAAAAACTGTTTTTT
CSARAFEKLFF
>NA|TRBJ1-1|TRBV19|TRBD1
TGTGCCAGTAGGCCAACCACAGGGACAGACACTGAAGCTTTCTTT
CASRPTTGTDTEAFF
>NA|TRBJ2-7|TRBV3-1/TRBV3-2|TRBD2
TGTGCCAGCAGCCTCAATATAGCGGGAGGGAGCTCCTACGAGCAGTACTTC
CASSLNIAGGSSYEQYF
>large|TRBJ2-7|TRBV5-5|NA
TGTGCCAGCAGCTTCGCGGGCAACTCCTACGAGCAGTACTTC
CASSFAGNSYEQYF
>NA|TRBJ2-4|TRBV30|NA
TGTGCCTTCAACGGATTAGCCAAAAACATTCAGTACTTC
CAFNGLAKNIQYF
>NA|TRBJ1-5|TRBV5-8|NA
TGTGCCAGCAGCTTGGGGAGAGGGAGGCCGAATCAGCCCCAGCATTTT
CASSLGRGRPNQPQHF
>few|TRBJ1-3|TRBV18|NA
TGTGCCAGCTCACCCGTGAGCTTAGTATCGGGAAACACCATATATTTT
CASSPVSLVSGNTIYF
>NA|TRBJ2-7|TRBV2|NA
TGTGCCAGCAGAGGGGTTGCCTACGAGCAGTACTTC
CASRGVAYEQYF
>NA|TRBJ2-2|TRBV7-7|TRBD1
TGTGCCAGCAGCTCCCACAGGGGTAACACCGGGGAGCTGTTTTTT
CASSSHRGNTGELFF
>NA|TRBJ1-1|TRBV11-2|NA
TGTGCCAGCAGCTTAGACAGGGCTAGGACCGGAGGTGCTTTCTTT
CASSLDRARTGGAFF
>NA|TRBJ2-1|TRBV19|TRBD2
TGTGCGACCTCACCTTTAGCGGGAGACTACAATGAGCAGTTCTTC
CATSPLAGDYNEQFF
>NA|TRBJ2-3|TRBV4-1|TRBD1
TGCGCCAGCAGCCAAGATGGGGGAGACAGGGCCTACACAGATACGCAGTATTTT
CASSQDGGDRAYTDTQYF
>NA|TRBJ2-1|TRBV7-3|NA
TGTGCCAGCAGGGCGGGCGGCTCAGATGAGCAGTTCTTC
CASRAGGSDEQFF
>NA|TRBJ2-7|TRBV9|NA
TGTGCCAGCAGCGTAGCACCGGTGTACGAGCAGTACTTC
CASSVAPVYEQYF
>NA|TRBJ1-4|TRBV20-1|NA
TGCAGTGCTAGTAAGTCGGGAGCGAGACAGAAAACTAATGAAAAACTGTTTTTT
CSASKSGARQKTNEKLFF
>NA|TRBJ2-1|TRBV7-6|TRBD2
TGTGCCAGCAGCTTGGCGGGACTAGCGGGAGGGCCACCCATGTTCTTC
CASSLAGLAGGPPMFF
>NA|TRBJ1-6|TRBV3-1/TRBV3-2|NA
TGTGCCAGCAGCCAAGTGGGCTCCTATAATTCACCCCTCCACTTT
CASSQVGSYNSPLHF
>once|TRBJ2-3|TRBV6-4|NA
TGTGCCAGCAGTGACCAAGGGGGAGGGCCCTCGCAAGATACGCAGTATTTT
CASSDQGGGPSQDTQYF
>NA|TRBJ2-3|TRBV6-5|NA
TGTGCCAGCAGTTACTCAGTGGGAGTAGACACAGATACGCAGTATTTT
CASSYSVGVDTDTQYF
>NA|TRBJ1-2|TRBV6-1|NA
TGTGCCAGCAGTGAAAGTTCAGTTTATGGCTACACCTTC
CASSESSVYGYTF
>NA|TRBJ2-7|TRBV28|NA
TGTGCCAGCCGACTGCCCCCTGGGGAGCAGTACTTC
CASRLPPGEQYF
>NA|TRBJ2-1|TRBV15|NA
TGTGCCACCAGCAGAGTTGGGGTCTACAATGAGCAGTTCTTC
CATSRVGVYNEQFF
>once|TRBJ2-7|TRBV3-1/TRBV3-2|TRBD1
TGTGCCAGCAGCCAAACAGGGGGCTACGAGCAGTACTTC
CASSQTGGYEQYF
>NA|TRBJ2-7|TRBV2|NA
TGTGCCACCAGTTATCCGGGGCCTGACCGCGAGCAGTACTTC
CATSYPGPDREQYF
>NA|TRBJ2-2|TRBV7-7|NA
TGTGCCAGCAGCTTATTCGATGACGGGAACACCGGGGAGCTGTTTTTT
CASSLFDDGNTGELFF
>NA|TRBJ1-1|TRBV5-1|NA
TGCGCCAGCAGCCTTCAGGGGATGAACACTGAAGCTTTCTTT
CASSLQGMNTEAFF
>NA|TRBJ2-7|TRBV12-3/TRBV12-4|TRBD2
TGTGCCACCCGGGCGGCGGGAGTCTACGAGCAGTACTTC
CATRAAGVYEQYF
>NA|TRBJ1-2|TRBV6-1|NA
TGTGCCAGCAGTGAAAGACAGAACAACTATGGCTACACCTTC
CASSERQNNYGYTF
>once|TRBJ2-5|TRBV5-6|NA
TGTGCCAGCAGCTTGGGCGAGGGGCTCACGGCCCAGTACTTC
CASSLGEGLTAQYF
>NA|TRBJ2-7|TRBV27|TRBD1
TGTGCCAGCAGTTTATCGACAGGGACAGCCTCCTACGAGCAGTACTTC
CASSLSTGTASYEQYF
>NA|TRBJ2-3|TRBV5-4|NA
TGTGCCAGCAGCTCCGGGCCTGATGATACGCAGTATTTT
CASSSGPDDTQYF
>NA|TRBJ1-5|TRBV6-2/TRBV6-3|NA
TGTGCCAGCAGTTACGCGAGCCAGGGCAATCAGCCCCAGCATTTT
CASSYASQGNQPQHF
>NA|TRBJ2-7|TRBV28|NA
TGTGCCAGCAGTTTAAGGACCTCCTGGGACCTCTCCTACGAGCAGTACTTC
CASSLRTSWDLSYEQYF
>NA|TRBJ2-3|TRBV10-1|NA
TGCGCCAGCAGTGAGTCGTCAGGGGCCGGCACAGATACGCAGTATTTT
CASSESSGAGTDTQYF
>NA|TRBJ2-2|TRBV30|TRBD1
TGTGCCTGGAGTGACCCAGGACAGGGTGACACCGGGGAGCTGTTTTTT
CAWSDPGQGDTGELFF
>NA|TRBJ1-1|TRBV25-1|TRBD1
TGTGCCAGCAGCCGACAGGGTCCCACTGAAGCTTTCTTT
CASSRQGPTEAFF
>NA|TRBJ2-3|TRBV2|NA
TGTGCCAGCAGTGTAAGGGCAGATACGCAGTATTTT
CASSVRADTQYF
>NA|TRBJ2-2|TRBV5-5|TRBD1
TGTGCCAGCAGTGCCGCACCGACAGGGACCCCCGGGGAGCTGTTTTTT
CASSAAPTGTPGELFF
>once|TRBJ2-3|TRBV5-1|NA
TGCGCCAGCAGCCCCAGCTCTAGCACAGATACGCAGTATTTT
CASSPSSSTDTQYF
>NA|TRBJ2-3|TRBV30|TRBD2
TGTGCCTGGAGAAGGAGCGGGAGGGTTGATACGCAGTATTTT
CAWRRSGRVDTQYF
>once|TRBJ2-1|TRBV28|NA
TGTGCCAGCAGTGGACGCGGGGTCTCCTACAATGAGCAGTTCTTC
CASSGRGVSYNEQFF